This T cell receptor beta chain is from a study of cytomegalovirus exposure and HLA in healthy donors. This CDR3 comprises 13 residues. CDR1 is MNHEY, CDR2 SVGAGI, per germline. The V end was cut by 0 bases, the J end by 7 bases, with 10 bases between. As concerns this clone: Its antigen is as yet unknown.

TCRdb's table, derived via immunoSEQ multiplex PCR, lists solely in-frame clones and lacks some. The sample lists around 400,000 clones, more than 80% occurring once. Overall study findings and caveats: First-cohort TCR clusters tended to co-occur in the 120 or so validation repertoires, a later analysis found.

The sequence derives from a woman aged 18-30 years in good health and CMV-seronegative. Sequencing input: PBMCs. This chain joins TRBV6-5 and TRBJ2-7, with D possibly matching TRBD2 (5 bases). The DNA for the CDR3 is TGTGCCAGCAGTTACTCGAGGGTGAGAGAGCAGTACTTC. Its translation: CASSYSRVREQYF.